Sequencing of this TCR beta chain was carried out in a study of shared clonotypes between healthy human individuals. Study-wide points: Sampling involved blood alone; tissue repertoires likely differ. Among donors, sharing of clonotypes was expected to be affected by sequencing depth. Generation probabilities were higher for clonotypes shared across all four sorted-subset donors than for unshared ones.

As handled by the study authors: Filtering differed, since immunoSEQ gave only junction sequences and no quality scores. Sequencing used immunoSEQ multiplex PCR; TCRdb keeps in-frame clones, though not all of them. That table gives V, J and clone size, and the DNA gave D and trimming. There are nearly 600,000 clones in the sample; 95% to 96% occur only once, and 0.09% to 0.13% lies in the top ten. This clone was seen once. No antigen is known for it. CD45RO-negative cells were positively selected for CCR7, leaving out terminally differentiated effector memory CD45RA+ cells. The CDR3 loop spans 11 amino acids. V was clipped by 5 bases and J by 7 bases, with 9 bases between them. Germline CDR1 SNHLY, CDR2 FYNNEI.

The source material was naive CD8+ T cells sorted from blood. The receptor comes from a woman aged 30 to 39 in good health. This chain joins TRBV2 and TRBJ2-7; D gene ambiguous. The CDR3 DNA sequence: TGTGCCAGCAGTACCCTCGGGGAGCAGTACTTC. Protein: CASSTLGEQYF. The variable domain in full, with the rest retrieved from reference TRBV2 and TRBJ2-7, is EPEVTQTPSHQVTQMGQEVILRCVPISNHLYFYWYRQILGQKVEFLVSFYNNEISEKSEIFDDQFSVERPDGSNFTLKIRSTKLEDSAMYFCASSTLGEQYFGPGTRLTVT.